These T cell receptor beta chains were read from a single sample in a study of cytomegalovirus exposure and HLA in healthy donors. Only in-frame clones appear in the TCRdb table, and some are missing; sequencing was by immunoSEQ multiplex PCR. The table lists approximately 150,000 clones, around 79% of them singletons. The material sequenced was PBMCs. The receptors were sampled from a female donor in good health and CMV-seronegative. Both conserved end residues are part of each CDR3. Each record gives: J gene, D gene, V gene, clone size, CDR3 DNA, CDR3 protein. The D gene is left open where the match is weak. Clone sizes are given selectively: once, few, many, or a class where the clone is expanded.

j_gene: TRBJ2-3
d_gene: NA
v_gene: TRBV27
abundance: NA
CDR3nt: TGTGCCAGCAGTCCTCAGAGGCTTTCTGATACGCAGTATTTT
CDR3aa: CASSPQRLSDTQYF

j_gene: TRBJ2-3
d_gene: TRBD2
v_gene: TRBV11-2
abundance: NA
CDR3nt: TGTGCCAGCAGTTTAACTAGCGGGCCGTTTTTTGGCACAGATACGCAGTATTTT
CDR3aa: CASSLTSGPFFGTDTQYF

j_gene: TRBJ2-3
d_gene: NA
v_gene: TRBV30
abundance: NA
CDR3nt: TGTGCCTGGACCCCTCTGTATTTT
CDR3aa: CAWTPLYF

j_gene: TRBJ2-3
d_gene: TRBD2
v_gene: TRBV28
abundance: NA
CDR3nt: TGTGCCAGCAGTTTGGGTGCCCTAGCGGGAGGGCCGGGAGATACGCAGTATTTT
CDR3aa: CASSLGALAGGPGDTQYF

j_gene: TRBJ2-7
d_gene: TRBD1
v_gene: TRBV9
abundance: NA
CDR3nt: TGTGCCAGCAGCGTAAGTGGACAGGGGACGTACGAGCAGTACTTC
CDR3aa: CASSVSGQGTYEQYF

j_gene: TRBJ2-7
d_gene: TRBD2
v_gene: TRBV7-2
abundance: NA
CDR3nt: TGTGCCAGCAGCCGCCGAGGATTAGCGGGCCCTCCGGAGCAGTACTTC
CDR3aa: CASSRRGLAGPPEQYF

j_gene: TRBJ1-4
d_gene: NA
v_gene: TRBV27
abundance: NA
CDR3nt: TGTGCCAGCAGCTCCCTGGACAGCCCTAATGAAAAACTGTTTTTT
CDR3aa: CASSSLDSPNEKLFF

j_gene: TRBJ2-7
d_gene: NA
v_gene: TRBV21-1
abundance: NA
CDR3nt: TGTGCCAGCAGCCCGAGATCTGGACTAGCGGGGGTCTCCGAGCAGTACTTC
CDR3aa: CASSPRSGLAGVSEQYF

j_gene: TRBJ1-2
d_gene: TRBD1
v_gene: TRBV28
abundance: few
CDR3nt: TGTGCCAGCAGTTCGTCAGGACAGGGGGCCCATGGCTACACCTTC
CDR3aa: CASSSSGQGAHGYTF

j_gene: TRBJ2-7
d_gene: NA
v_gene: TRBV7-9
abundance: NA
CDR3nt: TGTGCCAGCAGCTTACAACAGGGTTCCCCCTACGAGCAGTACTTC
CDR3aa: CASSLQQGSPYEQYF

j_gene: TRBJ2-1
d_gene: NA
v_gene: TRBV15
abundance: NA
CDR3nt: TGTGCCACCAGCAGAGATCCGGGACTTAAGTACAATGAGCAGTTCTTC
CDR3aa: CATSRDPGLKYNEQFF

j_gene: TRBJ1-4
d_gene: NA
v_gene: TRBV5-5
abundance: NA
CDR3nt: TGTGCCAGCAGCACGAGGTCAGGGGATGAAAAACTGTTTTTT
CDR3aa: CASSTRSGDEKLFF

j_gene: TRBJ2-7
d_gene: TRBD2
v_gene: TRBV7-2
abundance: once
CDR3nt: TGTGCCAGCAGCCGGACTAGCGGGAGCCCCCCCTACGAGCAGTACTTC
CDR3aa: CASSRTSGSPPYEQYF

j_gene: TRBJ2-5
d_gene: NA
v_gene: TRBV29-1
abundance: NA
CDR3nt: TGCAGCGTTGTCAGGAACCAAGAGACCCAGTACTTC
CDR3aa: CSVVRNQETQYF

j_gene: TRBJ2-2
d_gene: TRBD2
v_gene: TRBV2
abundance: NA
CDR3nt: TGTGCCAGCAGTGGAAGACTAGCGGGGTCCGGGGAGCTGTTTTTT
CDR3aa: CASSGRLAGSGELFF

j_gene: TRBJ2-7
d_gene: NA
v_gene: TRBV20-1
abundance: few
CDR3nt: TGCAGTGCTAGAGGCCCCAACGAGCAGTACTTC
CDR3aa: CSARGPNEQYF

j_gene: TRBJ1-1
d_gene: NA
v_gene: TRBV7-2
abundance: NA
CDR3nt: TGTGCCAGCAGCAGCATAGTACGGTGGACTGAAGCTTTCTTT
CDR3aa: CASSSIVRWTEAFF

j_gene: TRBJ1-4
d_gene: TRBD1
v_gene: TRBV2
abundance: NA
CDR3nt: TGTGCCAGCAGCCTGGACAGGGCGGGGGAAAAACTGTTTTTT
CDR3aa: CASSLDRAGEKLFF

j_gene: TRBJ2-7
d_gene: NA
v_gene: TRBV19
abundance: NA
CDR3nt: TGTGCCAGTAGTATAGAGGGGACATCCTACGAGCAGTACTTC
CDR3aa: CASSIEGTSYEQYF

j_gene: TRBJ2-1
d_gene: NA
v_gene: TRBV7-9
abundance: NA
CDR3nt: TGTGCCAGCAGCCTCCGGACAGCTAACAATGAGCAGTTCTTC
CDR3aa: CASSLRTANNEQFF

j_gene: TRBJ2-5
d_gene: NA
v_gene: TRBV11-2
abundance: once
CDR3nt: TGTGCCAGCAGCTCACTATACGTTCAAGAGACCCAGTACTTC
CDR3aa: CASSSLYVQETQYF

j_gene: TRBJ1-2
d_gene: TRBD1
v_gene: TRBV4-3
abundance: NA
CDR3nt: TGCGCCAGCAGCCAAGATTTCGGGACAGGACATGGCTACACCTTC
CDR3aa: CASSQDFGTGHGYTF

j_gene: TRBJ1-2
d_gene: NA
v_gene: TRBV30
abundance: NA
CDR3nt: TGTGCCTGGAACCGGACACCTAACTATGGCTACACCTTC
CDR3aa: CAWNRTPNYGYTF

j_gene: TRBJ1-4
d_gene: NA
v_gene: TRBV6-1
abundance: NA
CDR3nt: TGTGCCAGCAGTGCGGGGAGGGGTGAGGAAAAACTGTTTTTT
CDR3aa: CASSAGRGEEKLFF

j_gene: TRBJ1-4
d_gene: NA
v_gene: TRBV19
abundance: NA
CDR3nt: TGTGCCAGTAGTCGGAATGAAAAACTGTTTTTT
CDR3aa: CASSRNEKLFF

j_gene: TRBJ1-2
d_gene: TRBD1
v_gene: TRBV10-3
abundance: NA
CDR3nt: TGTGCCATTAAGCAGGGGGCCTATGGCTACACCTTC
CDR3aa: CAIKQGAYGYTF

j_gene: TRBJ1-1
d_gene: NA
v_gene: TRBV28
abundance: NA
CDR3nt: TGTGCCAGCAGGTCCGGGACTGTGGGTTCATGGACTGAAGCTTTCTTT
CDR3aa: CASRSGTVGSWTEAFF

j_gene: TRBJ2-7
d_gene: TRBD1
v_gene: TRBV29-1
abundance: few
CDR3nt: TGCAGCGTCCTCCGGGACAGGGAGCACGAGCAGTACTTC
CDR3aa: CSVLRDREHEQYF

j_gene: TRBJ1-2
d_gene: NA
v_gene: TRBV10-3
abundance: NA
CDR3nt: TGTGCCATCAGTGACCCCGGGGCCCAGGGACGGGGCTGGGGGCATGGCTACACCTTC
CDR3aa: CAISDPGAQGRGWGHGYTF

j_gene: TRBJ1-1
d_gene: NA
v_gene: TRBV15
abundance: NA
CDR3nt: TGTGCCACCAGCAGAGTAAGGCGGACTGAAGCTTTCTTT
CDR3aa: CATSRVRRTEAFF

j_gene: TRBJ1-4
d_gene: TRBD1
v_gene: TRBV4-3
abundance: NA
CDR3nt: TGCGCCAGCAGCCAAGGGGAGCGGGACAGGGCTGAAAAACTGTTTTTT
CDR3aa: CASSQGERDRAEKLFF

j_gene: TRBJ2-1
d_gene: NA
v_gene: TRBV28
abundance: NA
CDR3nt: TGTGCCAGCACCCTCCCCTCCTACAATGAGCAGTTCTTC
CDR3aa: CASTLPSYNEQFF

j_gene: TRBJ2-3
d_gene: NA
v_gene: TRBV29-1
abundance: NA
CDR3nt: TGCAGCGTTGGGACCGAGGGAGCCGCAGATACGCAGTATTTT
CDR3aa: CSVGTEGAADTQYF

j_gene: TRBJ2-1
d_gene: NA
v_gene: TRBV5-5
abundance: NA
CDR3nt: TGTGCCAGCAGCCCAGGGGATCATGACCCGTTCTTC
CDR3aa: CASSPGDHDPFF

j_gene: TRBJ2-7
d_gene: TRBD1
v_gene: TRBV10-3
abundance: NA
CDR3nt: TGTGCCATCAGTAGACAGGGAGTCACCTACGAGCAGTACTTC
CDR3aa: CAISRQGVTYEQYF

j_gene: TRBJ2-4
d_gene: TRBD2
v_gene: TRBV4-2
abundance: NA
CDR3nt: TGTGCCAGCAGCCAAGACCTCCGCGGGGGGAAGATCATTCAGTACTTC
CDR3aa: CASSQDLRGGKIIQYF

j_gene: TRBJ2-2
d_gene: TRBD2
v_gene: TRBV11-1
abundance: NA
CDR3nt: TGTGCCAGCAGCTCGACTAGCGGGTCCCAAGCCGGGGAGCTGTTTTTT
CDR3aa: CASSSTSGSQAGELFF

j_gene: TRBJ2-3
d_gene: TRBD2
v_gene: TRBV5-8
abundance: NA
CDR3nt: TGTGCCAGCAGCTACACGGGACTAGCGGCTTTGGATACGCAGTATTTT
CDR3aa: CASSYTGLAALDTQYF

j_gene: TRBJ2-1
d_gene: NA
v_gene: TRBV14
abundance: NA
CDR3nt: TGTGCCAGCAGCCAGCACTACTACAATGAGCAGTTCTTC
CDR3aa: CASSQHYYNEQFF

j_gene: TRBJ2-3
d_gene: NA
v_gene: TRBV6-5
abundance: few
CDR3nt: TGTGCCAGCAGTTACTCCCGGACTAACCCAGATACGCAGTATTTT
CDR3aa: CASSYSRTNPDTQYF

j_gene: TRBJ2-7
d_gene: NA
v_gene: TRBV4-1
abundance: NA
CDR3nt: TGCGCCAGCAGCCAAAGCAGCGAGACCTACGAGCAGTACTTC
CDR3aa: CASSQSSETYEQYF

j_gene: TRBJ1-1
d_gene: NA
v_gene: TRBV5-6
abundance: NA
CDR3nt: TGTGCCAGCAGCCCGCCGGGGTTTGTGGACACTGAAGCTTTCTTT
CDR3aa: CASSPPGFVDTEAFF

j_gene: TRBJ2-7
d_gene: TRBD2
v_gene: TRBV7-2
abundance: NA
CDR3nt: TGTGCCAGCAGCTTAGTTCTAGCGGGACCCTACAAGCAGTACTTC
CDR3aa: CASSLVLAGPYKQYF

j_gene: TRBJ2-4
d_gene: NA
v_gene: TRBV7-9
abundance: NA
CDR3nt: TGTGCCAGCAGCTTACCGCTACCCCACAAAAACATTCAGTACTTC
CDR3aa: CASSLPLPHKNIQYF

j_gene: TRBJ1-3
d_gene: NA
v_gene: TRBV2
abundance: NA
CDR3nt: TGTGCCAGCAGTGAAAACAGCCCCAACTCTGGAAACACCATATATTTT
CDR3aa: CASSENSPNSGNTIYF

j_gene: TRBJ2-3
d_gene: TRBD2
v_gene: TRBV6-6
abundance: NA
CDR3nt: TGTGCCAGCAGTGCCCGGGGGGAGGCAGATACGCAGTATTTT
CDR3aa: CASSARGEADTQYF

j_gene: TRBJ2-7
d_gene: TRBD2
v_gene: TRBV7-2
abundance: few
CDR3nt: TGTGCCAGCAGCTTAGTACTAGCGGGGCCTTACGAGCAGTACTTC
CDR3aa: CASSLVLAGPYEQYF

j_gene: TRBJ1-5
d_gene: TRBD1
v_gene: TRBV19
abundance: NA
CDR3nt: TGTGCCAGTAGCCTACTCGACAGGGCAGGTCAGCCCCAGCATTTT
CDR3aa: CASSLLDRAGQPQHF

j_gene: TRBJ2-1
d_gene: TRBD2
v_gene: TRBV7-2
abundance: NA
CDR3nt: TGTGCCAGCAGCAAAATACGGGGGGAGAACAATGAGCAGTTCTTC
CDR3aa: CASSKIRGENNEQFF

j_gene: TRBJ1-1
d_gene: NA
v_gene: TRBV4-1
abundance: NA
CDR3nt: TGCGCCAGCAGCCAAGGGCCGGCAGGGAACACTGAAGCTTTCTTT
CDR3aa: CASSQGPAGNTEAFF

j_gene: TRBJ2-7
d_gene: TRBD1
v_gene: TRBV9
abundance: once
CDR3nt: TGTGCCAGCAGCGGAACGGACAGGGGTCACGAGCAGTACTTC
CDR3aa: CASSGTDRGHEQYF

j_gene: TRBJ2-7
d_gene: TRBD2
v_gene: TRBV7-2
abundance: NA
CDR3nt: TGTGCCAGCAGCCCGGGACTAGCGGGGCCGACCTACGAGCAGTACTTC
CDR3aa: CASSPGLAGPTYEQYF

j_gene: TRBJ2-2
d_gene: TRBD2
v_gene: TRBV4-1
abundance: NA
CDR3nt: TGCGCCAGCAGCCAAGATTTGGCTAGCGGGAGCAGTAGCACCGGGGAGCTGTTTTTT
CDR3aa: CASSQDLASGSSSTGELFF